This is a list of T cell receptor beta chains from one sample in a study of identical twins. TCRdb itself ran the 5' RACE reads through MiXCR, one entry per CDR3 protein. The sample yields fewer than 250,000 distinct CDR3 sequences, approximately 8.3% seen once. The same sample was also studied in work on yellow fever vaccine responses in identical twins.

The sequencing input was memory (CD45RO+) T cells sorted from blood. Every receptor here comes from a woman between 18 and 30 years old in good health. CDR3s include the opening cysteine and the closing phenylalanine or tryptophan. A D gene is named only where the DNA matches it firmly. Some rows have no size entry. The others give once, few or many, or a class for an expanded clone.

TRBJ2-7,-,TRBV5-1,many,TGTGCCAGCAGCTTAAACTACGAGCAGTACTTC,CASSLNYEQYF
TRBJ2-4,-,TRBV20-1,few,TGCAGTGCTAGAGTTGTCGAAAACATTCAGTACTTC,CSARVVENIQYF
TRBJ1-2,-,TRBV3-1,few,TGTGCCAGCAGCCAAGGCGGGACGGCTAACTATGGCTACACCTTC,CASSQGGTANYGYTF
TRBJ2-1,-,TRBV27,few,TGTGCCAGCAGTTTAAAAGGGAGCTCCTACAATGAGCAGTTCTTC,CASSLKGSSYNEQFF
TRBJ2-5,TRBD2,TRBV20-1,many,TGCAGTGTCCATTCGGGAGGGCAAGAGACCCAGTACTTC,CSVHSGGQETQYF
TRBJ1-2,-,TRBV19,-,TGTGCCAGTAGTATCATGGCTTATGGCTACACCTTC,CASSIMAYGYTF
TRBJ2-2,TRBD1,TRBV7-3,-,TGTGCCAGCAACGATCCCGGGACAGGGACAACCGGGGAGCTGTTTTTT,CASNDPGTGTTGELFF
TRBJ2-1,TRBD1,TRBV12-5,few,TGTGCTAGTGGTATTGGGACAGACAATGAGCAGTTCTTC,CASGIGTDNEQFF
TRBJ1-6,-,TRBV5-5,few,TGTGCCAGCAGCCTTCCCCGAAATAATAATTCACCCCTCCACTTT,CASSLPRNNNSPLHF
TRBJ2-7,-,TRBV7-9,-,TGTGCCAGCAGCTTAGGGCGGGTTACCTACGAGCAGTACTTC,CASSLGRVTYEQYF
TRBJ2-4,-,TRBV15,few,TGTGCCACCAGCAGGGACTTAGGAACCAAAAACATTCAGTACTTC,CATSRDLGTKNIQYF
TRBJ1-5,-,TRBV6-1,few,TGTGCCAGCAGACACAGCCCAGCGGGTCCTCAGCCCCAGCATTTT,CASRHSPAGPQPQHF
TRBJ2-1,TRBD2,TRBV5-6,many,TGTGCCAGCAGCTTACGAGCGGGGGGGAAGGATCAGTTCTTC,CASSLRAGGKDQFF
TRBJ2-1,-,TRBV20-1,few,TGCAGTGCTCCCAGGGGTATCTATGAGCAGTTCTTC,CSAPRGIYEQFF
TRBJ2-5,TRBD1,TRBV5-1,few,TGCGCCAGCAGCTTGGTTCGGACAGGAGAGACCCAGTACTTC,CASSLVRTGETQYF
TRBJ2-5,TRBD1,TRBV12-3/TRBV12-4,many,TGTGCCAGCAGTTTAGGGGGACAGGGGGGAGAGACCCAGTACTTC,CASSLGGQGGETQYF
TRBJ2-7,-,TRBV6-5,-,TGTGCCAGCAGTTACGAGGATGTTGGACGACCCTACGAGCAGTACTTC,CASSYEDVGRPYEQYF
TRBJ1-1,TRBD1,TRBV11-2,many,TGTGCCAGCAGCCTGCGGACAGGGTGGGAAGGCACTGAAGCTTTCTTT,CASSLRTGWEGTEAFF
TRBJ2-1,TRBD2,TRBV10-3,few,TGTGCCTCCCTTAGCGGGAATCCTTACAATGAGCAGTTCTTC,CASLSGNPYNEQFF
TRBJ1-5,-,TRBV2,once,TGTGCCAGCAGTGCGAACAGTAAAGGCCAGCCCCAGCATTTT,CASSANSKGQPQHF
TRBJ1-1,-,TRBV15,-,TGTGCCACCAGCAGAGATTTGGTGAACACTGAAGCTTTCTTT,CATSRDLVNTEAFF
TRBJ2-3,-,TRBV4-2,many,TGTGCCAGCAGCCAAGTGAGGGACACAGATACGCAGTATTTT,CASSQVRDTDTQYF
TRBJ2-1,TRBD2,TRBV12-5,many,TGTGCTAGTGGTTCCTACGTAGGACTAGCGGGAAAGAATGAGCAGTTCTTC,CASGSYVGLAGKNEQFF
TRBJ1-1,-,TRBV3-1,many,TGTGCCAGCAGCCAAGTTAGGGCTGAAGCTTTCTTT,CASSQVRAEAFF
TRBJ2-3,-,TRBV11-2,-,TGTGCCAGCAGCGCGGGACAGCGCGGGACAGATACGCAGTATTTT,CASSAGQRGTDTQYF
TRBJ2-5,-,TRBV5-1,many,TGCGCCAGCAGCTTGGATCCGGTGGGGGAGACCCAGTACTTC,CASSLDPVGETQYF
TRBJ2-5,-,TRBV5-1,few,TGCGCCAGCAGCCCCGACCCCGAAGAGACCCAGTACTTC,CASSPDPEETQYF
TRBJ2-7,TRBD1,TRBV5-6,few,TGTGCCAGCAGTACGGACAGGGGGCTAATCTCCTACGAGCAGTACTTC,CASSTDRGLISYEQYF
TRBJ2-3,-,TRBV27,-,TGTGCCAGCAGTGCGACAGACTCCTGGGATACGCAGTATTTT,CASSATDSWDTQYF
TRBJ2-7,TRBD1,TRBV27,many,TGTGCCAGCAGTTTAACAGGGGATGCCTACGAGCAGTACTTC,CASSLTGDAYEQYF
TRBJ2-1,TRBD2,TRBV20-1,many,TGCAGTGCTAGAGGGAGACTAGCGGGAGTTTTGTATGAGCAGTTCTTC,CSARGRLAGVLYEQFF
TRBJ2-3,-,TRBV20-1,-,TGCAGTGTCTCGAGTGGCACTAGCACAGATACGCAGTATTTT,CSVSSGTSTDTQYF
TRBJ2-6,-,TRBV14,few,TGTGCCAGCAGCCAACCCCAGGGGTGGGCCAACGTCCTGACTTTC,CASSQPQGWANVLTF
TRBJ2-3,-,TRBV20-1,few,TGCAGTGCTAGTCCGACTCGCACAGATACGCAGTATTTT,CSASPTRTDTQYF
TRBJ2-7,TRBD2,TRBV5-1,many,TGCGCCAGCAGCTTCGGACTAGCGGGAGTTGCCGAGCAGTACTTC,CASSFGLAGVAEQYF